A single sample gave rise to the 28 T cell receptor beta chains below, sequenced in a study of cytomegalovirus exposure and HLA in healthy donors. PCR primers comprised 60 Vbeta and 13 Jbeta primers. Sequenced by immunoSEQ multiplex PCR; TCRdb stores in-frame clones only, minus some. Of about 63,000 clones detected, 73% appear once; the ten largest clones hold 4.5% to 5.5%. Specimen: PBMCs. The receptors stem from a man aged 45-65 years in good health and CMV-seronegative.

V and J are TRBV4-1 and TRBJ1-1; 7 positions agree with TRBD1. The CDR3 loop spans 14 amino acids. Germline V CDR1 and CDR2: MGHRA, YSYEKL. With V trimmed by 3 bases and J by 4 bases, 5 bases remained unmatched. CDR3 sequence: CASSHRTGATEAFF. The CDR3 DNA reads as TGCGCCAGCAGCCATCGCACAGGGGCCACTGAAGCTTTCTTT.

V usage is TRBV7-2 and J usage is TRBJ2-1; 10 nucleotides line up with TRBD1. V lost 0 bases to trimming and J lost 0 bases; unmatched junction nucleotides: 8. In germline, CDR1 is SGHTA, CDR2 FQGNSA. The CDR3 totals 19 residues. The CDR3 is CASSLARDRGLSSYNEQFF. The CDR3 DNA reads as TGTGCCAGCAGCTTAGCGCGGGACAGGGGCCTGAGCTCCTACAATGAGCAGTTCTTC.

In its sample, this clone was seen once. The V call is TRBV7-8, the J call TRBJ1-2, with D perhaps matching TRBD1 (5 bases). CDR3 length: 15 amino acids. Germline V gene data show CDR1 as SGHVS and CDR2 as FQNEAQ. Trimming took off 1 base at V and 6 bases at J, with 15 bases between the two ends. The DNA of the CDR3 is TGTGCCAGCAGCTTAGAGCTGGGGACTTCCAATGGCTACACCTTC. This sequence encodes CASSLELGTSNGYTF. Complete variable domain (other parts from reference TRBV7-8 and TRBJ1-2): GAGVSQSPRYKVAKRGQDVALRCDPISGHVSLFWYQQALGQGPEFLTYFQNEAQLDKSGLPSDRFFAERPEGSVSTLKIQRTQQEDSAVYLCASSLELGTSNGYTFGSGTRLTVV.

This clone was seen more than once but under ten times. The chain has TRBV4-2 and TRBJ2-5, with TRBD2 matching 11 bases. With the DNA end fitting TRBJ2-7 better, the J assignment may be wrong. This CDR3 comprises 16 residues. Germline values: CDR1 LGHNA, CDR2 YNFKEQ. CDR3 loop: CASSQDLASGGYEQYF. The CDR3 DNA sequence: TGTGCCAGCAGCCAAGATCTCGCTAGCGGGGGGTACGAGCAGTACTTC.

The rearrangement links TRBV9 to TRBJ2-4, with D possibly being TRBD2 (6 bases). The CDR3 covers 17 residues. The ends were cut back, 5 bases at V and 1 base at J, with 19 bases in the middle. Germline V gene lookup returns CDR1 SGDLS and CDR2 YYNGEE. The CDR3, as DNA: TGTGCCAGCAGTGGTACAACAGGTGGGGGGGCCAAAAACATTCAGTACTTC. Translating it yields CASSGTTGGGAKNIQYF.

The V and J genes are TRBV5-4 and TRBJ2-7, with D possibly being TRBD2 (6 bases). Trimming removed 4 bases from V and 1 base from J, with 18 bases in between. CDR3 length: 16 residues. Germline V gene sequence: CDR1 SGHNT, CDR2 YYREEE (reference sequence). CDR3 amino acids: CASSPHGGRGSYEQYF. Written as DNA, the CDR3 is TGTGCCAGCAGCCCCCATGGGGGGAGAGGTTCCTACGAGCAGTACTTC. Full variable domain (remainder filled in from reference TRBV5-4 and TRBJ2-7): ETGVTQSPTHLIKTRGQQVTLRCSSQSGHNTVSWYQQALGQGPQFIFQYYREEENGRGNFPPRFSGLQFPNYSSELNVNALELDDSALYLCASSPHGGRGSYEQYFGPGTRLTVT.

This clone is labeled as medium-sized. The rearrangement links TRBV7-9 to TRBJ1-4; perhaps TRBD1 as D (5 bases). This CDR3 comprises 13 residues. The ends were cut back, 11 bases at V and 2 bases at J, with 12 bases in the middle. CDR1 is SEHNR and CDR2 is FQNEAQ in the germline V gene (reference sequence). CDR3 sequence (DNA): TGTGCCGGGGCTAGAAGTACTAATGAAAAACTGTTTTTT. Translated: CAGARSTNEKLFF.

The chain employs TRBV25-1 and TRBJ1-6; a weak D match, TRBD1 (5 bases). The CDR3 totals 13 residues. V lost 6 bases and J lost 6, with 9 bases in between. The V gene's germline CDR1 is MGHDK and CDR2 SYGVNS. The CDR3 spells CASRNQGNSPLHF. In DNA form, the CDR3 reads TGTGCCAGCAGAAATCAGGGTAATTCACCCCTCCACTTT.

This clone was found a few times. The chain is built from TRBV6-4 and TRBJ1-1, with TRBD1 matching over 7 bases. Per germline, CDR1 MRHNA and CDR2 SNTAGT. The J segment lost 8 bases and the V segment lost 0 bases, leaving 0 bases of the junction unmatched. The CDR3 sequence is 12 residues long. CDR3 loop: CASSDSTGEAFF. The CDR3, as DNA: TGTGCCAGCAGTGACTCGACAGGGGAAGCTTTCTTT.

The chain couples TRBV2 to TRBJ1-1; no reliable D call. This CDR3 comprises 14 residues. Germline values: CDR1 SNHLY, CDR2 FYNNEI. Trimming took 7 bases from V and 3 from J, leaving 15 bases between them. The CDR3 loop reads CASTPSAGYTEAFF. The CDR3 DNA reads TGTGCCAGCACCCCGAGCGCGGGGTACACTGAAGCTTTCTTT.

This rearrangement joins TRBV7-9 to TRBJ1-2; D is undetermined. CDR3 length equals 14 residues. Germline V lookup: CDR1 SEHNR, CDR2 FQNEAQ (reference sequence). V lost 5 bases and J lost 4, with 14 bases in between. The CDR3 protein is CASSPRGDFYGYTF. Here the CDR3 DNA reads TGTGCCAGCAGCCCACGAGGAGACTTCTATGGCTACACCTTC. The full variable domain, completed using reference TRBV7-9 and TRBJ1-2, is DTGVSQNPRHKITKRGQNVTFRCDPISEHNRLYWYRQTLGQGPEFLTYFQNEAQLEKSRLLSDRFSAERPKGSFSTLEIQRTEQGDSAMYLCASSPRGDFYGYTFGSGTRLTVV.

The chain uses TRBV27 and TRBJ2-7, with 9 bases that match TRBD1. V lost 6 bases to trimming and J lost 11 bases; unmatched junction nucleotides: 17. This CDR3 is 15 amino acids long. In germline, CDR1 is MNHEY, CDR2 SMNVEV (reference sequence). This CDR3 is CASRLRQGELSREYF. The DNA of the CDR3 is TGTGCCAGCAGGCTAAGACAGGGGGAGCTTTCTCGGGAGTACTTC.

The chain has TRBV7-8 and TRBJ1-2; TRBD1 agrees at 7 bases. The CDR3 is 13 residues long. The germline gives CDR1 SGHVS, CDR2 FQNEAQ. V trimming: 5 bases; J trimming: 6 bases; junction bases outside the gene matches: 6. CDR3 sequence (DNA): TGTGCCAGCAGCCCTCGACAGGGCCATGGCTACACCTTC. It specifies CASSPRQGHGYTF.

The chain couples TRBV11-3 to TRBJ2-3, with TRBD2 matching over 13 bases. With 1 base clipped from V and 2 bases from J, the junction kept 3 bases outside the gene matches. Germline V lookup: CDR1 SGHNT, CDR2 YENEEA. The CDR3 is 17 amino acids. CDR3 bases: TGTGCCAGCAGCTTAGGGGGACTAGCGGGGCCCACAGATACGCAGTATTTT. Amino acids: CASSLGGLAGPTDTQYF.

The chain uses TRBV9 and TRBJ1-6; 7 nucleotides match TRBD1. Germline V CDR1 and CDR2: SGDLS, YYNGEE. V trimming: 0 bases; J trimming: 8 bases; junction bases outside the gene matches: 14. The CDR3 loop spans 18 amino acids. The CDR3 here is CASSVGPDRPFSDSPLHF. As DNA, the CDR3 is TGTGCCAGCAGCGTAGGACCGGACAGGCCCTTTTCGGATTCACCCCTCCACTTT.

This chain uses TRBV9 with TRBJ2-7, with 9 bases fitting TRBD1. This CDR3 region has 15 residues. With V trimmed by 3 bases and J by 3 bases, 7 bases remained unmatched. CDR1 SGDLS and CDR2 YYNGEE come from the germline V gene. The CDR3 loop is CASSAQPGQGYEQYF. The CDR3 nucleotides read TGTGCCAGCAGCGCCCAGCCGGGACAGGGCTACGAGCAGTACTTC.

V gene TRBV5-5 combines with J gene TRBJ2-3, with D possibly matching TRBD1 (5 bases). Trimming took off 5 bases at V and 2 bases at J, with 15 bases between the two ends. CDR3 length equals 15 residues. CDR1 is SGHKS and CDR2 is YYEKEE in the germline V gene (reference sequence). The CDR3 coding sequence is TGTGCCAGCAGGACGACAGTCACCTCCACAGATACGCAGTATTTT. This translates into CASRTTVTSTDTQYF.

The chain uses TRBV6-1 and TRBJ2-7; TRBD1 matches at 7 bases. Germline values: CDR1 MNHNS, CDR2 SASEGT. This CDR3 is built from 15 residues. The junction had 6 bases not matched to a gene; V was cut back by 2 bases and J by 2 bases. The CDR3 DNA follows: TGTGCCAGCAGTGAATGGGGACAGAGCCCCTACGAGCAGTACTTC. Amino acids: CASSEWGQSPYEQYF.

The rearrangement uses TRBV11-2 and TRBJ2-7; D unresolved. This CDR3 is 16 amino acids long. Germline V gene data show CDR1 as SGHAT and CDR2 as FQNNGV. Trimming removed 1 base at V and 4 bases at J, with 17 bases between. The CDR3 sequence: CASSLGHRRPRYEQYF. The CDR3, as DNA: TGTGCCAGCAGCTTAGGGCACAGACGGCCCCGGTACGAGCAGTACTTC. The variable domain in full, completed from reference TRBV11-2 and TRBJ2-7, reads EAGVAQSPRYKIIEKRQSVAFWCNPISGHATLYWYQQILGQGPKLLIQFQNNGVVDDSQLPKDRFSAERLKGVDSTLKIQPAKLEDSAVYLCASSLGHRRPRYEQYFGPGTRLTVT.

This sequence joins TRBV5-1 and TRBJ2-3; the match to TRBD1 covers 9 bases. The trim removed 4 bases at V and 12 bases at J, leaving 6 bases unmatched. Germline CDR1 SGHRS, CDR2 YFSETQ. This CDR3 region has 12 residues. Here the CDR3 DNA reads TGCGCCAGCAGCAGGGACAGGGTAGGACAGTATTTT. Protein: CASSRDRVGQYF. Together with reference TRBV5-1 and TRBJ2-3, the CDR3 gives the full variable domain: KAGVTQTPRYLIKTRGQQVTLSCSPISGHRSVSWYQQTPGQGLQFLFEYFSETQRNKGNFPGRFSGRQFSNSRSEMNVSTLELGDSALYLCASSRDRVGQYFGPGTRLTVL.

The chain links TRBV27 to TRBJ2-5, with 7 bases lining up with TRBD1. The CDR3 is 14 residues long. Germline V CDR1 and CDR2: MNHEY, SMNVEV (reference sequence). V shed 6 bases and J 4 bases; nucleotides not matched to a gene: 8. The chain's CDR3 is CASRPQGVGETQYF. CDR3 bases: TGTGCCAGCAGGCCCCAGGGGGTAGGAGAGACCCAGTACTTC.

Worth noting for this clone: One junction end does not reproduce the germline sequence, and a read error may be involved. The rearrangement joins TRBV7-9 to TRBJ2-2, with D possibly being TRBD2 (6 bases). CDR3 length: 16 amino acids. Germline CDR1 SEHNR, CDR2 FQNEAQ (reference sequence). CDR3 bases: TGTTCCAGCAGCTTAGAGGCAACTAGCCACACCGGGGAGCTGTTTTTT. Its protein product is CSSSLEATSHTGELFF.

This chain uses TRBV19 with TRBJ1-1; D is undetermined. V dropped 5 bases and J dropped 0 bases, with 7 bases sitting between them. Germline V lookup: CDR1 LNHDA, CDR2 SQIVND (reference sequence). This CDR3 is built from 13 residues. The CDR3 DNA reads as TGTGCCAGTAGTTTTTCCATGAACACTGAAGCTTTCTTT. Residues: CASSFSMNTEAFF.

This clone was seen a few times. The chain links TRBV2 to TRBJ1-6, with D possibly TRBD1 on 6 matching bases. The CDR3 totals 15 residues. Germline-derived CDR1 and CDR2 are SNHLY and FYNNEI. V lost 2 bases, J lost 9 bases, and 14 bases lay in between. Here the CDR3 DNA reads TGTGCCAGCAGTGAACAGGGGATTTCTCGTTCACCCCTCCACTTT. Its protein product is CASSEQGISRSPLHF.

The chain couples TRBV18 to TRBJ2-5; D ambiguous. CDR1 KGHSH and CDR2 LQKENI come from the germline V gene. The CDR3 length is 12 residues. Trimming left V 2 bases short and J 5 bases short, with 6 bases between. The CDR3 region has the DNA TGTGCCAGCTCACCAGGGCCGGAGACCCAGTACTTC. Its translation is CASSPGPETQYF.

J is TRBJ2-5 and V is TRBV6-1; 8 positions agree with TRBD2. V gave up 3 bases and J gave up 0 bases; unmatched junction bases: 3. From germline, CDR1 is MNHNS and CDR2 SASEGT. This CDR3 is built from 15 residues. DNA of the CDR3: TGTGCCAGCAGTGACGGCGGGGGGTACCAAGAGACCCAGTACTTC. It is translated as CASSDGGGYQETQYF.

A few counts support this clone. V usage is TRBV19 and J usage is TRBJ2-7, with a weak D call TRBD2 (6 bases). CDR1 and CDR2 (germline): LNHDA, SQIVND (reference sequence). V lost 1 base to trimming and J lost 0 bases, with 10 bases between them. The CDR3 spans 15 residues. CDR3 DNA: TGTGCCAGTAGTATAGGGCGGGGAAACTCCTACGAGCAGTACTTC. Its translation: CASSIGRGNSYEQYF.

The gene calls are TRBV6-4 and TRBJ1-6; TRBD1 matches at 9 bases. This CDR3 region has 14 residues. V was pared by 6 bases and J by 10 bases, with 7 bases of the junction left unmatched. The germline gives CDR1 MRHNA, CDR2 SNTAGT. CDR3 sequence reads: CASRSGQGGSPLHF. CDR3 DNA: TGTGCCAGCAGGTCGGGACAGGGAGGGTCACCCCTCCACTTT.